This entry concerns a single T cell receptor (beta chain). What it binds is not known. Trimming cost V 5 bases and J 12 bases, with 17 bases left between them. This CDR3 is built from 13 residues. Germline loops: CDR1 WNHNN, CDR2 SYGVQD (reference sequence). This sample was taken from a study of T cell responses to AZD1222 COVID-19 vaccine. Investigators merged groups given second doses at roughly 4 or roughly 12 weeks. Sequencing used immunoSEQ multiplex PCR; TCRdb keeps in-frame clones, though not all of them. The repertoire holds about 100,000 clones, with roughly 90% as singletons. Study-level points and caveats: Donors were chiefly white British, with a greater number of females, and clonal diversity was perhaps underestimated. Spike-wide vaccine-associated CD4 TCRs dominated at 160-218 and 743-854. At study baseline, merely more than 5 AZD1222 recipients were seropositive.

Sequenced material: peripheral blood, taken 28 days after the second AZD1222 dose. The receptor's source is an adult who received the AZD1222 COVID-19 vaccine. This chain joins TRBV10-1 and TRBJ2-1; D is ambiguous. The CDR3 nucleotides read TGCGCCAGCAGTCCCGTCTCAACCTCTGTGCAGTTCTTC. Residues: CASSPVSTSVQFF.